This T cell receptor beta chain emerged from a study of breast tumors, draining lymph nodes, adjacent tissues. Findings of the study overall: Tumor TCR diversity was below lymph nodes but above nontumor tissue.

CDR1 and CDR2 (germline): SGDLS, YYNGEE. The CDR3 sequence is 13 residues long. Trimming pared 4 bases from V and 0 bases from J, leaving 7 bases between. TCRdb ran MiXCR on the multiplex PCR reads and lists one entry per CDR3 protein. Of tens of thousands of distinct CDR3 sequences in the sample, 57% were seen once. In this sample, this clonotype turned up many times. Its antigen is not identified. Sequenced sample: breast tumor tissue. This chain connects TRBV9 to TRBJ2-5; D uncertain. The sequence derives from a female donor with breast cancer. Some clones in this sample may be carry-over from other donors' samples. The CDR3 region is CASSSPYQETQYF. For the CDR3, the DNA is TGTGCCAGCAGCTCGCCGTACCAAGAGACCCAGTACTTC.